These 9 T cell receptor beta chains originate from one sample sequenced in a study of CD8 T cells in Susac syndrome. With random hexamers, about 0.5 to 1 ug RNA was reverse transcribed. TCRdb reprocessed the immunoSEQ multiplex PCR reads via MiXCR and lists one record per CDR3 protein. The sample has under 550,000 distinct CDR3 sequences; around 83% are singletons. Sequencing was done on a sample of CD8+ T cells from PBMCs. The receptors stem from a human donor with multiple sclerosis.

The V gene is TRBV28, the J gene TRBJ2-1; no clear D. The CDR3 runs to 15 residues. V lost 2 bases to trimming and J lost 3 bases, with 11 bases between them. CDR1 is MDHEN, CDR2 SYDVKM, per germline. The CDR3 loop reads CASSLGKVFYNEQFF. As DNA, the CDR3 is TGTGCCAGCAGTTTAGGGAAAGTCTTCTACAATGAGCAGTTCTTC.

This chain links TRBV10-3 with TRBJ1-5; 8 nucleotides match TRBD1. The J segment lost 6 bases and the V segment lost 6 bases, leaving 4 bases of the junction unmatched. CDR3 length: 13 amino acids. Per germline, CDR1 ENHRY and CDR2 SYGVKD. The CDR3 DNA is TGTGCCATCAGCACAGGGGGGAGTCAGCCCCAGCATTTT. It is translated as CAISTGGSQPQHF.

The chain is built from TRBV28 and TRBJ2-1, with 11 bases aligning to TRBD2. CDR3 length: 16 residues. CDR1 and CDR2 from the germline V gene are MDHEN and SYDVKM. The V segment lost 7 bases and the J segment 1 base; nucleotides outside the gene matches: 6. The CDR3 sequence: CASILAGGVSYNEQFF. DNA of the CDR3: TGTGCCAGCATTCTAGCGGGAGGAGTGTCCTACAATGAGCAGTTCTTC.

The table lists this clonotype with a few counts. J is TRBJ2-1 and V is TRBV20-1; D ambiguous. The V end lost 5 bases, the J end lost 10 bases, and 12 bases lay between the germline ends. The CDR3 runs to 11 residues. Germline CDR1 is DFQATT and CDR2 is SNEGSKA (reference sequence). The chain's CDR3 is CSAHTGAEQFF. The CDR3 nucleotides read TGCAGTGCTCACACTGGCGCAGAGCAGTTCTTC.

This sequence joins TRBV29-1 and TRBJ2-1; D remains ambiguous. Germline values: CDR1 SQVTM, CDR2 ANQGSEA. Trimming left V 3 bases short and J 5 bases short, with 11 bases between. The CDR3 spans 13 residues. The chain's CDR3 is CSVEGDWDNEQFF. DNA for the CDR3: TGCAGCGTTGAGGGTGACTGGGACAATGAGCAGTTCTTC.

This rearrangement joins TRBV6-5 to TRBJ2-7; D remains unclear. V lost 0 bases, J lost 0 bases, and 9 bases lay in between. This CDR3 has 15 amino acids. Germline assignment: CDR1 MNHEY and CDR2 SVGAGI. CDR3 amino acids: CASSYSDGPSYEQYF. CDR3 coding DNA: TGTGCCAGCAGTTACTCGGACGGTCCCTCCTACGAGCAGTACTTC.

This chain uses TRBV4-1 with TRBJ1-5, with D uncertain. Per the germline V gene, CDR1 is MGHRA and CDR2 is YSYEKL. V shed 0 bases and J shed 7 bases, with 10 bases lying between them. This CDR3 is built from 14 residues. The CDR3, as DNA: TGCGCCAGCAGCCAAGATCGAGGCGACCAGCCCCAGCATTTT. This encodes CASSQDRGDQPQHF.

This clonotype occurred once. V and J are TRBV2 and TRBJ2-7; 8 bases align to TRBD1. V shed 5 bases and J 3 bases; nucleotides not matched to a gene: 6. Germline V gene sequence: CDR1 SNHLY, CDR2 FYNNEI. The CDR3 sequence is 14 residues long. The CDR3: CASSPGQADYEQYF. The CDR3 DNA reads TGTGCCAGCAGTCCGGGACAGGCCGACTACGAGCAGTACTTC. Full variable domain (remainder filled in from reference TRBV2 and TRBJ2-7): EPEVTQTPSHQVTQMGQEVILRCVPISNHLYFYWYRQILGQKVEFLVSFYNNEISEKSEIFDDQFSVERPDGSNFTLKIRSTKLEDSAMYFCASSPGQADYEQYFGPGTRLTVT.

Ten or more counts support this clonotype. The chain couples TRBV6-5 to TRBJ1-1; possibly TRBD1 for D (6 bases). With 0 bases removed from V and 2 bases from J, the gap between germline ends came to 7 bases. CDR3 length equals 14 residues. Germline CDR1 is MNHEY and CDR2 is SVGAGI. The CDR3 DNA reads TGTGCCAGCAGTTACTCGACAGGCAACACTGAAGCTTTCTTT. It codes for CASSYSTGNTEAFF.